This is a list of T cell receptor beta chains from one sample in a study of T cell repertoires in cytomegalovirus infection. These receptors' targets are unknown. TCRdb used MiXCR to reprocess the reads, holding one entry per CDR3 protein. The sample has 750,000 to 950,000 distinct CDR3 sequences, about 27% seen once. This sample comprised cultured CD8+ T cells from PBMCs, obtained from culture after CMV antigen stimulation. The receptors were gathered from a human donor in good health (CMV status not recorded). Some clones in this sample may be carry-over from other donors' samples. The CDR3 runs from the conserved cysteine through the conserved F or W. A D gene is named only where the DNA matches it firmly. Expanded clones get a size class; other rows say once, few or many, or leave the size out.

size: -; D: -; J: TRBJ2-3; V: TRBV4-1; CDR3: CASSQDPGEDTQYF; DNA: TGCGCCAGCAGCCAAGATCCCGGTGAAGATACGCAGTATTTT
size: -; D: -; J: TRBJ2-3; V: TRBV5-1; CDR3: CASSLAHLSSTDTQYF; DNA: TGCGCCAGCAGCTTGGCCCACCTATCTAGCACAGATACGCAGTATTTT
size: -; D: TRBD1; J: TRBJ1-2; V: TRBV5-3; CDR3: CASSAGKQGAYYGYTF; DNA: TGTGCCAGCAGCGCCGGGAAACAGGGGGCGTACTATGGCTACACCTTC
size: many; D: -; J: TRBJ2-5; V: TRBV7-6; CDR3: CASSLKSGERFQETQYF; DNA: TGTGCCAGCAGCTTAAAATCTGGAGAACGCTTCCAAGAGACCCAGTACTTC
size: few; D: TRBD1; J: TRBJ2-7; V: TRBV10-3; CDR3: CAISESDRGSYEQYF; DNA: TGTGCCATCAGTGAGTCGGACAGGGGATCGTACGAGCAGTACTTC
size: many; D: TRBD2; J: TRBJ2-3; V: TRBV13; CDR3: CASSARGGQENTDTQYF; DNA: TGTGCCAGCAGCGCCCGGGGGGGGCAAGAGAACACAGATACGCAGTATTTT
size: few; D: -; J: TRBJ1-2; V: TRBV11-1; CDR3: CASSTRPGTEEILRYGYTF; DNA: TGTGCCAGCAGCACCCGACCCGGGACTGAGGAAATCCTAAGATATGGCTACACCTTC
size: -; D: -; J: TRBJ1-1; V: TRBV27; CDR3: CASSTLWQGSGAEAFF; DNA: TGTGCCAGCAGTACCCTATGGCAGGGGTCGGGAGCTGAAGCTTTCTTT
size: -; D: -; J: TRBJ2-4; V: TRBV7-2; CDR3: CASSLGRHIQYF; DNA: TGTGCCAGCAGCTTAGGTCGACACATTCAGTACTTC
size: -; D: TRBD2; J: TRBJ2-3; V: TRBV5-1; CDR3: CASSLTSGGSRNTDTQYF; DNA: TGCGCCAGCAGCCTGACTAGCGGGGGGTCAAGAAACACAGATACGCAGTATTTT
size: -; D: TRBD2; J: TRBJ2-1; V: TRBV6-2/TRBV6-3; CDR3: CAITSGVDLVNEQFF; DNA: TGTGCCATTACTAGCGGGGTAGATTTAGTCAATGAGCAGTTCTTC
size: -; D: -; J: TRBJ2-1; V: TRBV5-4; CDR3: CASSFDQKRFF; DNA: TGTGCCAGCAGCTTCGACCAAAAGCGGTTCTTC
size: many; D: -; J: TRBJ2-3; V: TRBV12-3/TRBV12-4; CDR3: CASTTVGTDTQYF; DNA: TGTGCCAGCACCACCGTGGGCACAGATACGCAGTATTTT
size: few; D: -; J: TRBJ1-2; V: TRBV5-5; CDR3: CASSVVGGNYGYTF; DNA: TGTGCCAGCAGCGTCGTGGGAGGGAACTATGGCTACACCTTC
size: few; D: -; J: TRBJ2-1; V: TRBV2; CDR3: CASRVYDSYNEQFF; DNA: TGTGCCAGCAGAGTCTACGACTCCTACAATGAGCAGTTCTTC
size: few; D: TRBD2; J: TRBJ2-3; V: TRBV6-5; CDR3: CASSYSTSGVTDTQYF; DNA: TGTGCCAGCAGTTACTCGACTAGCGGGGTCACAGATACGCAGTATTTT
size: -; D: TRBD1; J: TRBJ1-2; V: TRBV12-3/TRBV12-4; CDR3: CASSLAGTGGLYTF; DNA: TGTGCCAGCAGTTTAGCGGGGACAGGGGGACTCTACACCTTC